Sequencing of this T cell receptor beta chain was carried out in a study of T cell responses to AZD1222 COVID-19 vaccine. The study, taken as a whole, reports: Sampling captured repertoires only after the peak T cell response. Clonal diversity may have been underestimated in mostly white British donors. Unmutated variant regions are reportedly the target of nearly half of TCRs that are spike-specific.

The CDR3 has 13 residues. Germline V gene data show CDR1 as LNHDA and CDR2 as SQIVND (reference sequence). V gave up 5 bases and J gave up 2 bases, with 7 bases separating them. Assay: immunoSEQ multiplex PCR; the TCRdb copy retains only in-frame clones and omits some. The repertoire has 100,000 or so clones, 70% to 90% of them found once; the top ten carry around 2.5%. For this clone: The antigen is undetermined.

Sample: peripheral blood, taken on day 0 of AZD1222 vaccination. This sequence originates from an adult in good health. The chain employs TRBV19 and TRBJ1-5; D remains unclear. CDR3 sequence: CASSFEGNQPQHF. The DNA for the CDR3 is TGTGCCAGTAGTTTTGAGGGCAATCAGCCCCAGCATTTT.